This is a list of T cell receptor beta chains from one sample in a study of PD-L1 blockade in urothelial cancer. The repertoire was sequenced with immunoSEQ multiplex PCR; TCRdb's copy has only in-frame clones and lacks some. The sample lists about 51,000 clones, around 86% occurring once. The sample in question was PBMCs, obtained around atezolizumab (anti-PD-L1) treatment. These receptor sequences come from a man aged 55 to 69 with urothelial cancer. The CDR3 runs from the conserved cysteine through the conserved F or W. D genes are given only for firm matches. Clone size is given for some rows only: seen once, a few or many times, or a class if the clone is expanded.

V	J	D	size	DNA	CDR3
TRBV28	TRBJ2-7	-	-	TGTGCCAGCAGTTTAGGCCATGCAGGGCGTGAGCAGTACTTC	CASSLGHAGREQYF
TRBV7-3	TRBJ2-1	-	-	TGTGCCAGCAGCTTAAGGAGGGGGCCTTACAATGAGCAGTTCTTC	CASSLRRGPYNEQFF
TRBV19	TRBJ1-6	-	once	TGTGCCAGTAGTATGCCGCTATCCTATAATTCACCCCTCCACTTT	CASSMPLSYNSPLHF
TRBV28	TRBJ2-3	TRBD2	-	TGTGCCAGCAGCCTACTAGCGCGTACTAGCACAGATACGCAGTATTTT	CASSLLARTSTDTQYF
TRBV10-3	TRBJ2-5	TRBD1	-	TGTGCCATCAGGATAGACAGGGGCGAAGAGACCCAGTACTTC	CAIRIDRGEETQYF
TRBV9	TRBJ2-1	TRBD2	-	TGTGCCAGCAGCGTAGGCGGGAGGGCCGTCAATGAGCAGTTCTTC	CASSVGGRAVNEQFF
TRBV4-1	TRBJ1-5	-	-	TGCGCCAGCAGCCAAGGGACAGTTCGGAGCAATCAGCCCCAGCATTTT	CASSQGTVRSNQPQHF
TRBV9	TRBJ2-1	TRBD2	-	TGTGCCAGCAGCGTAGTATCGAGCGGGAGGAGTAATGAGCAGTTCTTC	CASSVVSSGRSNEQFF
TRBV10-3	TRBJ2-7	-	-	TGTGCCACGAGGTTACAGGGCTACGAGCAGTACTTC	CATRLQGYEQYF
TRBV5-1	TRBJ2-3	TRBD1	-	TGCGCCAGCAGGCATGGACAGGAAACAGATACGCAGTATTTT	CASRHGQETDTQYF